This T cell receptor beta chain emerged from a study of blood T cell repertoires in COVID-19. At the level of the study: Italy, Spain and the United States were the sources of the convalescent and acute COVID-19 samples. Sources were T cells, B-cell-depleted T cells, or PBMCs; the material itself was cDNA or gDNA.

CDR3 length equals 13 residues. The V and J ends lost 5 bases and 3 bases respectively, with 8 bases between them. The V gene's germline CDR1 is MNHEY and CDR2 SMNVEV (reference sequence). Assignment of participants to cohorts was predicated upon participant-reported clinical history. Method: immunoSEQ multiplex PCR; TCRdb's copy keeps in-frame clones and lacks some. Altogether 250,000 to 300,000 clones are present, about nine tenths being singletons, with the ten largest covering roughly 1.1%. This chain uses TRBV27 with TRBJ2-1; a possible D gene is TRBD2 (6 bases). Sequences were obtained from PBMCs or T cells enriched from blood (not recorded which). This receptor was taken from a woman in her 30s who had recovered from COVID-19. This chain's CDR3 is CASSRRDYNEQFF. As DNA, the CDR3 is TGTGCCAGCAGTCGGAGGGACTACAATGAGCAGTTCTTC.